This T cell receptor (beta chain) was obtained from a study of blood T cell repertoires in COVID-19. Study at large: Sites in the United States, Italy and Spain provided acute and convalescent COVID-19 samples. T cells, B-cell-depleted T cells, or PBMCs supplied cDNA or gDNA.

Those enrolled, adults aged roughly 18 to 100 years, came from roughly 22 US areas. Generated by immunoSEQ multiplex PCR, the TCRdb table keeps only in-frame clones and is missing some. The table records a few hundred thousand clones, over 75% of them present only once. Trimming removed 2 bases at V and 3 bases at J, with 7 bases between. In germline, CDR1 is MNHEY, CDR2 SVGEGT. There are 13 residues in the CDR3. This chain connects TRBV6-2 or TRBV6-3 to TRBJ1-1; D unclear. The sequence derives from a woman in her 40s who had recovered from COVID-19. The sample comprised PBMCs or T cells enriched from blood (not recorded which). The CDR3 DNA is TGTGCCAGCAGTTACCGTACTTACACTGAAGCTTTCTTT. It specifies CASSYRTYTEAFF.